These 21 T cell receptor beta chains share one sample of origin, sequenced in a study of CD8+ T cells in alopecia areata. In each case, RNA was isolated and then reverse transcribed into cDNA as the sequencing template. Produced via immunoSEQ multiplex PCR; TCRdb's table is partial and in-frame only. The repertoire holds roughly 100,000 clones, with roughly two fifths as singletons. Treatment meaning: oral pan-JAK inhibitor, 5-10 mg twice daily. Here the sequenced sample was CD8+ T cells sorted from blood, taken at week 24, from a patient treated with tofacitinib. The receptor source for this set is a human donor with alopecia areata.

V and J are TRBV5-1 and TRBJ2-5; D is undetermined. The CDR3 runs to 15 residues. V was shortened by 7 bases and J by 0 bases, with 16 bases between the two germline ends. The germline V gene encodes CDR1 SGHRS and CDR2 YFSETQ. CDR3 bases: TGCGCCAGCTATCAGAGGCCGAATTACCAAGAGACCCAGTACTTC. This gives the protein CASYQRPNYQETQYF. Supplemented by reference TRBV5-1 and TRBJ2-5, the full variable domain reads KAGVTQTPRYLIKTRGQQVTLSCSPISGHRSVSWYQQTPGQGLQFLFEYFSETQRNKGNFPGRFSGRQFSNSRSEMNVSTLELGDSALYLCASYQRPNYQETQYFGPGTRLLVL.

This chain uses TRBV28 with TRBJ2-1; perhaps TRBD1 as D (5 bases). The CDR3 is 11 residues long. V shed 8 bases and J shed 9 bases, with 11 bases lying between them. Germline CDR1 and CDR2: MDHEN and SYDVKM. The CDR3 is CASAQGAEQFF. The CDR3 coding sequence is TGTGCCAGCGCGCAGGGTGCTGAGCAGTTCTTC.

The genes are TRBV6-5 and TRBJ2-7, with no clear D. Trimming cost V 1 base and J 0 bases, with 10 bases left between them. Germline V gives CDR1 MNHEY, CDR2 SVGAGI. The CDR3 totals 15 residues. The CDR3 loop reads CASSYYGGSSYEQYF. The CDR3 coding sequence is TGTGCCAGCAGTTACTATGGCGGAAGCTCCTACGAGCAGTACTTC.

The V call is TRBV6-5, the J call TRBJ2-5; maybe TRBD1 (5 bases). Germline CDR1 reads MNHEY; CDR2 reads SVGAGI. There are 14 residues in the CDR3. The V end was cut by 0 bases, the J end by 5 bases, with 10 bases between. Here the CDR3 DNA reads TGTGCCAGCAGTTACTCGTTAGGGGTGGAGACCCAGTACTTC. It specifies CASSYSLGVETQYF.

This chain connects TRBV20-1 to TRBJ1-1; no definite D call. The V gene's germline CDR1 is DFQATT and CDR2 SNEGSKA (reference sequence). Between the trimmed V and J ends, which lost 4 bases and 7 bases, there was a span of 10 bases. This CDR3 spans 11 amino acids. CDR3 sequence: CSAISYIEAFF. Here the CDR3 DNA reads TGCAGTGCTATAAGTTATATTGAAGCTTTCTTT.

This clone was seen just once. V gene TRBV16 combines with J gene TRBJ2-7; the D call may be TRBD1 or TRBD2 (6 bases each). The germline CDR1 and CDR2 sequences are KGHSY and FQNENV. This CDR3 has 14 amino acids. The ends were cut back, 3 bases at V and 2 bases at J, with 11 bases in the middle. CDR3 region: CASSQGGATYEQYF. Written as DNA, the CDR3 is TGTGCCAGCAGCCAGGGGGGCGCGACCTACGAGCAGTACTTC.

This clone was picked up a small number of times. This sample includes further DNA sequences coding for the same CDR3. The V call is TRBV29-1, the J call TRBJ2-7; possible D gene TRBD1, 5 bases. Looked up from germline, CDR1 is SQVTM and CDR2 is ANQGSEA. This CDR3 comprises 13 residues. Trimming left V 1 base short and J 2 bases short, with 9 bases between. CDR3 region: CSVEVAGPYEQYF. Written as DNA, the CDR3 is TGCAGCGTTGAAGTGGCAGGGCCCTACGAGCAGTACTTC.

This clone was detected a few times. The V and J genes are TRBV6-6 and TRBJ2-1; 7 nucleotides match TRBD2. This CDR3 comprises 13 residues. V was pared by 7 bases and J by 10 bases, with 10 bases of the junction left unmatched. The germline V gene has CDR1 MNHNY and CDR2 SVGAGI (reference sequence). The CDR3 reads CASKQLAPPEQFF. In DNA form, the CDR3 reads TGTGCCAGCAAGCAACTAGCGCCTCCCGAGCAGTTCTTC.

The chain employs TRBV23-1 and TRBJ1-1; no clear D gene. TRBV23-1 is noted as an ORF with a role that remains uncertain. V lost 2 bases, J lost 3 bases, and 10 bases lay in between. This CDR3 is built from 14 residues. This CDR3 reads CASSQTTGDTEAFF. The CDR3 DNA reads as TGCGCCAGCAGTCAAACGACTGGGGACACTGAAGCTTTCTTT.

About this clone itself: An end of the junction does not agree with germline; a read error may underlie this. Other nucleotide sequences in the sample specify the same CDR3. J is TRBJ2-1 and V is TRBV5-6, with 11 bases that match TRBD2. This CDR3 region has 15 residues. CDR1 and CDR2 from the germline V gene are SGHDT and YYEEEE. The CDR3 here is CASSLGTSGYNEQFF. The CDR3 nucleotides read TGTGCCAGTAGCTTAGGGACTAGCGGATACAATGAGCAGTTCTTC.

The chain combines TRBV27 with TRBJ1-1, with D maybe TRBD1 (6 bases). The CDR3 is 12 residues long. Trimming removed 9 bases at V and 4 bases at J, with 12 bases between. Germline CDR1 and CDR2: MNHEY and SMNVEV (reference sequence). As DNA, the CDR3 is TGTGCCAGTGGGGGCTGGGGCACTGAAGCTTTCTTT. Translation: CASGGWGTEAFF.

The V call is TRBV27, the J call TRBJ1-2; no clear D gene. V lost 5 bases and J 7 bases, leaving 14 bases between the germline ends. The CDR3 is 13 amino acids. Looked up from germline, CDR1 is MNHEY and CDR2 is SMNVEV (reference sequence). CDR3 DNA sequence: TGTGCCAGCAGTCCTAGAGGGAGGGTTGGCTACACCTTC. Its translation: CASSPRGRVGYTF.

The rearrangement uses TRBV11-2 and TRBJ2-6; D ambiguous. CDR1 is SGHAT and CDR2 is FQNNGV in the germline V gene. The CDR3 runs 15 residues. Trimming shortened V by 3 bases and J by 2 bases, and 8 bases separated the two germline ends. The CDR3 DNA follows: TGTGCCAGCAGCTTTCTCATAGCTGGGGCCAACGTCCTGACTTTC. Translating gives CASSFLIAGANVLTF.

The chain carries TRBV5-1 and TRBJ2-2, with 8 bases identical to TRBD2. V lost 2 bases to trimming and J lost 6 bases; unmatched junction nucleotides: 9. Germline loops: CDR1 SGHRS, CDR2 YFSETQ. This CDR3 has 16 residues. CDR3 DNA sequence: TGCGCCAGCAGCTTTCGGCAAGCGGGAGTTTCCGGGGAGCTGTTTTTT. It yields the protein CASSFRQAGVSGELFF. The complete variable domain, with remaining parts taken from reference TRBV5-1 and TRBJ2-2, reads KAGVTQTPRYLIKTRGQQVTLSCSPISGHRSVSWYQQTPGQGLQFLFEYFSETQRNKGNFPGRFSGRQFSNSRSEMNVSTLELGDSALYLCASSFRQAGVSGELFFGEGSRLTVL.

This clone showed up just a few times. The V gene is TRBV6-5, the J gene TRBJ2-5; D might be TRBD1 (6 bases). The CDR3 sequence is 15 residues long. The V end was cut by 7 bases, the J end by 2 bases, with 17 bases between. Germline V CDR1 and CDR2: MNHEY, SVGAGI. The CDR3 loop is CASTKSSGEQETQYF. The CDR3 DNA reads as TGTGCCAGCACCAAGTCCTCAGGGGAACAAGAGACCCAGTACTTC.

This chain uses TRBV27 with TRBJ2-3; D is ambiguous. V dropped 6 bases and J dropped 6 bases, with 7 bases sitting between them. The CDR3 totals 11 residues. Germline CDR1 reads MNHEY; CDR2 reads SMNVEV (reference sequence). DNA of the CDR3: TGTGCCAGCAGAATACCGGATACGCAGTATTTT. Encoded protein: CASRIPDTQYF.

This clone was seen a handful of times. CDR3 residues: CASTRQGEVYEQYF. The CDR3 coding sequence is TGTGCCAGCACCAGACAGGGGGAGGTCTACGAGCAGTACTTC. The J gene is TRBJ2-7, the V gene TRBV28, with TRBD1 matching 9 bases. The CDR3 totals 14 residues. Germline V gene sequence: CDR1 MDHEN, CDR2 SYDVKM. Trimming removed 7 bases from V and 3 bases from J; junction bases left unmatched: 7.

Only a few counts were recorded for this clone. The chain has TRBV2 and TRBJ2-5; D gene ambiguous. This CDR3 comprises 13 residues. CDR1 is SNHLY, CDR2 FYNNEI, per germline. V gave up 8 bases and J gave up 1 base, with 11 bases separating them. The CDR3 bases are TGTGCCAGCCTATACAGCTTCCAAGAGACCCAGTACTTC. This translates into CASLYSFQETQYF.

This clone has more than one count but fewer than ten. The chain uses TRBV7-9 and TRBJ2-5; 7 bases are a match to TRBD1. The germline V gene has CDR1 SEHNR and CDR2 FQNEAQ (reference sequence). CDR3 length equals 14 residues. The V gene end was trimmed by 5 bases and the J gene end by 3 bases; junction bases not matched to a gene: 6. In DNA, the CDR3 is TGTGCCAGCAGCCAAGGGGACAGTGAAGAGACCCAGTACTTC. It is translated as CASSQGDSEETQYF.

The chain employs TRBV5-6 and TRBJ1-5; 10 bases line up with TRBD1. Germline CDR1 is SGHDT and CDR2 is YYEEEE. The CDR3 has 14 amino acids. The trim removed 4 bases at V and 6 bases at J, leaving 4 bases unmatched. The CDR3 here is CASSPGQGIQPQHF. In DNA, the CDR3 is TGTGCCAGCAGCCCGGGACAGGGGATTCAGCCCCAGCATTTT.

In DNA, the CDR3 is TGCAGCGTTGAGACAGGCAATCAGCCCCAGCATTTT. Translation gives CSVETGNQPQHF. The chain joins TRBV29-1 to TRBJ1-5; perhaps TRBD1 as D (5 bases). Between the trimmed V and J ends, which lost 3 bases and 2 bases, there was a span of 5 bases. Germline CDR1 reads SQVTM; CDR2 reads ANQGSEA. This CDR3 is 12 amino acids long.